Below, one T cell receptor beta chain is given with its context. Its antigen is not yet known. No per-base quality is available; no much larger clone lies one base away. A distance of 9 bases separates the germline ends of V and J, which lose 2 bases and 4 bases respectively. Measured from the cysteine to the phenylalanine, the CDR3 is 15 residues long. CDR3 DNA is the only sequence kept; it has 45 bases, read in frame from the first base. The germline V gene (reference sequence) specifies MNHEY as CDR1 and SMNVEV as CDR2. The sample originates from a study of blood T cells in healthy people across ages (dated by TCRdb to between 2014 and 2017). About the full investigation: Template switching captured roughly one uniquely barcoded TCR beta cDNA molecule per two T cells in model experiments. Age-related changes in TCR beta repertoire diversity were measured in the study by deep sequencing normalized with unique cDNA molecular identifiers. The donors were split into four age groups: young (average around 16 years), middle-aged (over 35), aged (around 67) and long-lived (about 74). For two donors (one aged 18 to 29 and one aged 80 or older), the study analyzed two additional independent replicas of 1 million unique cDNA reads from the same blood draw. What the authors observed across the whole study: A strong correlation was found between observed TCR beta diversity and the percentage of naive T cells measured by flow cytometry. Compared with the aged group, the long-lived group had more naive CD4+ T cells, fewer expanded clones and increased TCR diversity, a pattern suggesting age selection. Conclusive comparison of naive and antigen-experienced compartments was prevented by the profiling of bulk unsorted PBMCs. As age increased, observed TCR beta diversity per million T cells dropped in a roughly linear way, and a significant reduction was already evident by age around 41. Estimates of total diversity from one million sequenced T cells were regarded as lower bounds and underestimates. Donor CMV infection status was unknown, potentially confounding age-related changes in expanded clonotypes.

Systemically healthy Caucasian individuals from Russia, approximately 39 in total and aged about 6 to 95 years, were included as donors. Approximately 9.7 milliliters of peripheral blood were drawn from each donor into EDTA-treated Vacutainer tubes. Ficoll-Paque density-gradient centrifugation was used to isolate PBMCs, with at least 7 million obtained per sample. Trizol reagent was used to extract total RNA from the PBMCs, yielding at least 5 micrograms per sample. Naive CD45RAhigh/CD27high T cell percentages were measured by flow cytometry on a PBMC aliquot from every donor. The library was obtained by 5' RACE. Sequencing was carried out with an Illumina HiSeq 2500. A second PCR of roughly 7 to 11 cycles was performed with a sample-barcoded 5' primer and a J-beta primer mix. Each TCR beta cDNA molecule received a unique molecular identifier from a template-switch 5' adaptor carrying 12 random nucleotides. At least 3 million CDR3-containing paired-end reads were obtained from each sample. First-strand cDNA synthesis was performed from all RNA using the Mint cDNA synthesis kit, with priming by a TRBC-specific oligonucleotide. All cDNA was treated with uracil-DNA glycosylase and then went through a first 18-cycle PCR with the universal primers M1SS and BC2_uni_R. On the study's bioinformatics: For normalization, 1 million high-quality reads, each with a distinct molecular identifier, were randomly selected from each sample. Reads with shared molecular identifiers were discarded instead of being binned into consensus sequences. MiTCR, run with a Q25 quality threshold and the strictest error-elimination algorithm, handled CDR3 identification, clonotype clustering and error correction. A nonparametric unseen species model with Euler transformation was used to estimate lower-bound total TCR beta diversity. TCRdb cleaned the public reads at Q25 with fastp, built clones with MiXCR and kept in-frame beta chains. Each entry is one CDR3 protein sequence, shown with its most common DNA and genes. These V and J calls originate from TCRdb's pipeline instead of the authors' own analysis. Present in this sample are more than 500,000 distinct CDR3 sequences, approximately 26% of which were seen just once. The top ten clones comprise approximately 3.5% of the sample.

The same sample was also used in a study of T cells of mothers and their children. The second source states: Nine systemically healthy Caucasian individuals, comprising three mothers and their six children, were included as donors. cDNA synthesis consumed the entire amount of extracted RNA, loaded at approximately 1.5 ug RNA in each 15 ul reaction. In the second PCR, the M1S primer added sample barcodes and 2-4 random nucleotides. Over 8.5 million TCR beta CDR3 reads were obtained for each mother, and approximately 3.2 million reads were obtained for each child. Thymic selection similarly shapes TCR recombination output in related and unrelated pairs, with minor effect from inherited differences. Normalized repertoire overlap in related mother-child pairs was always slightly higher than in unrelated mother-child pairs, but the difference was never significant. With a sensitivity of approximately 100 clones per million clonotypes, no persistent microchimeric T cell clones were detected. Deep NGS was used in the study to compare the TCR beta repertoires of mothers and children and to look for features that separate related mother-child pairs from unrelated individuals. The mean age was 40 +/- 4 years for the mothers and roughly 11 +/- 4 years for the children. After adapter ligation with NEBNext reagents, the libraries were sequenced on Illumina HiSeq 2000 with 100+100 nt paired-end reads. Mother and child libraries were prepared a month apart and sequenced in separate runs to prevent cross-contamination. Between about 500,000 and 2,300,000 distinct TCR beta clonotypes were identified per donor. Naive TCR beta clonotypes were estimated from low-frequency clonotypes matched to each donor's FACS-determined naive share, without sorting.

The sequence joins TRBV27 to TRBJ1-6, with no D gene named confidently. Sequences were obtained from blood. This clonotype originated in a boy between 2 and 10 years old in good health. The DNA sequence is TGTGCCAGCAGTTTAATAGGAGATTATAATTCACCCCTCCACTTT. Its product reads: CASSLIGDYNSPLHF.